This T cell receptor (beta chain) was recorded in a study of shared clonotypes between healthy human individuals. Assay used: immunoSEQ multiplex PCR; TCRdb lists only in-frame clones, some missing. The table shows 2 million to 2.5 million clones, with approximately 95% occurring only once. Of note for this clone: Its antigen is not known.

Study-level findings and limits: An effect of sequencing depth on clonotype sharing among donors was expected. As a rule, naive subsets had a larger estimated richness than memory subsets.

Trimming took 0 bases from V and 0 from J, leaving 6 bases between them. The germline gives CDR1 LNHNV, CDR2 YYDKDF (reference sequence). This CDR3 is built from 15 residues. Sequenced input: naive CD4+ T cells from PBMCs. Subset in this sample: CD45RA+ positively selected. The sequence was obtained from a man aged 18 to 30 in good health. Some clones in this sample may be carry-over from other donors' samples. The chain recombines TRBV15 with TRBJ1-3; D ambiguous. The CDR3 DNA sequence: TGTGCCACCAGCAGAGAACGGAACTCTGGAAACACCATATATTTT. The encoded protein is CATSRERNSGNTIYF.